These 10 T cell receptor beta chains came from one sample sequenced in a study of OX40 agonist ivuxolimab in advanced cancers. Assay: immunoSEQ multiplex PCR; the TCRdb copy retains only in-frame clones and omits some. The table shows about 16,000 clones, with approximately 86% occurring only once. The source material was CD4+ or CD8+ T cells sorted from blood, sampled in a trial of the OX40 agonist ivuxolimab. The receptors here all came from an adult with an advanced solid tumor such as melanoma, head and neck, liver or kidney cancer.

The genes are TRBV7-8 and TRBJ2-2, with 15 nucleotides matching TRBD2. Trimming took 4 bases from V and 3 from J; bases not matched to a gene: 6. The CDR3 is 18 residues long. Germline V gene sequence: CDR1 SGHVS, CDR2 FQNEAQ. The CDR3 reads CASSSGLAGGRYTGELFF. CDR3 DNA sequence: TGTGCCAGCAGCTCGGGACTAGCGGGAGGTCGGTACACCGGGGAGCTGTTTTTT. Complete variable domain (other parts from reference TRBV7-8 and TRBJ2-2): GAGVSQSPRYKVAKRGQDVALRCDPISGHVSLFWYQQALGQGPEFLTYFQNEAQLDKSGLPSDRFFAERPEGSVSTLKIQRTQQEDSAVYLCASSSGLAGGRYTGELFFGEGSRLTVL.

This chain joins TRBV19 and TRBJ2-1, with TRBD2 matching over 7 bases. This CDR3 is 18 amino acids long. V was pared by 1 base and J by 6 bases, with 15 bases of the junction left unmatched. CDR1 and CDR2 (germline): LNHDA, SQIVND (reference sequence). The DNA of the CDR3 is TGTGCCAGTAGTATAGTAACCGGGAGGCGCGGGGTATTCAATGAGCAGTTCTTC. Its translation: CASSIVTGRRGVFNEQFF. The full variable domain, its missing parts supplied by reference TRBV19 and TRBJ2-1, is DGGITQSPKYLFRKEGQNVTLSCEQNLNHDAMYWYRQDPGQGLRLIYYSQIVNDFQKGDIAEGYSVSREKKESFPLTVTSAQKNPTAFYLCASSIVTGRRGVFNEQFFGPGTRLTVL.

About this clone: Other DNA sequences in the sample encode the same CDR3. The chain combines TRBV14 with TRBJ2-7; TRBD2 aligns across 13 bases. The ends lost 2 bases at V and 6 bases at J; junction bases unmatched: 1. CDR3 length: 14 amino acids. Germline assignment: CDR1 SGHDN and CDR2 FVKESK. CDR3 sequence reads: CASSQRLAGGEQYF. CDR3 in DNA: TGTGCCAGCAGCCAACGACTAGCGGGAGGCGAGCAGTACTTC.

The chain employs TRBV7-6 and TRBJ2-5, with 9 bases lining up with TRBD2. V shed 1 base, J shed 3 bases, and the junction held 3 bases outside the gene matches. From germline, CDR1 is SGHVS and CDR2 FNYEAQ. The CDR3 totals 15 residues. The CDR3 loop reads CASSLVTSGKETQYF. The CDR3 coding sequence is TGTGCCAGCAGCTTAGTGACTAGCGGCAAAGAGACCCAGTACTTC.

V and J are TRBV9 and TRBJ1-4, with D hard to call. The germline V gene has CDR1 SGDLS and CDR2 YYNGEE. The V end lost 2 bases, the J end lost 5 bases, and 10 bases lay between the germline ends. This CDR3 spans 14 amino acids. The CDR3 DNA sequence: TGTGCCAGCAGCGTCGGGGTTCAAAATGAAAAACTGTTTTTT. Amino acids: CASSVGVQNEKLFF.

The CDR3 is CASSTSTGTAQFF. Here the CDR3 DNA reads TGTGCCAGCAGTACCTCGACCGGGACTGCACAGTTCTTC. The chain recombines TRBV28 with TRBJ2-1; a possible D gene is TRBD2 (6 bases). The CDR3 totals 13 residues. The germline V gene has CDR1 MDHEN and CDR2 SYDVKM. Deletions cut 5 bases from V and 13 bases from J, with 18 bases between.

This clone was recorded only once. The rearrangement joins TRBV11-2 to TRBJ2-5; 8 bases line up with TRBD1. Germline V lookup: CDR1 SGHAT, CDR2 FQNNGV. The CDR3 sequence is 17 residues long. With V trimmed by 1 base and J by 4 bases, 11 bases remained unmatched. The CDR3 coding sequence is TGTGCCAGCAGCTTAGTGCGGATGGACAGGGTGGTAGAGACCCAGTACTTC. This codes for CASSLVRMDRVVETQYF.

This clone appeared a single time. The gene calls are TRBV11-3 and TRBJ2-6; D is ambiguous. There are 14 residues in the CDR3. V was cut by 3 bases and J by 0 bases, with 3 bases left in between. Per the germline V gene, CDR1 is SGHNT and CDR2 is YENEEA. The CDR3 DNA sequence: TGTGCCAGCAGCTTTTCCTCTGGGGCCAACGTCCTGACTTTC. It codes for CASSFSSGANVLTF. Supplemented by reference TRBV11-3 and TRBJ2-6, the full variable domain reads EAGVVQSPRYKIIEKKQPVAFWCNPISGHNTLYWYLQNLGQGPELLIRYENEEAVDDSQLPKDRFSAERLKGVDSTLKIQPAELGDSAVYLCASSFSSGANVLTFGAGSRLTVL.

The chain uses TRBV28 and TRBJ1-3; D remains unclear. The V and J ends lost 8 bases and 1 base respectively, with 3 bases between them. CDR1 is MDHEN and CDR2 is SYDVKM in the germline V gene. This CDR3 spans 11 amino acids. The CDR3 sequence: CASSSGNTIYF. The CDR3 bases are TGTGCCAGCTCATCTGGAAACACCATATATTTT.

The V call is TRBV19, the J call TRBJ1-5, with TRBD1 matching 8 bases. The CDR3 contains 16 residues. CDR1 and CDR2 from the germline V gene are LNHDA and SQIVND (reference sequence). V lost 4 bases, J lost 3 bases, and 8 bases stayed unmatched. CDR3 sequence: CASSTGQGPHNQPQHF. In DNA, the CDR3 is TGTGCCAGTAGTACAGGACAGGGTCCCCACAATCAGCCCCAGCATTTT.